This T cell receptor (beta chain) was sequenced in a study of blood T cell repertoires in COVID-19. Whole-study context: Some COVID-19 samples were acute and others convalescent; all came from the United States, Italy and Spain.

With 3 bases clipped from V and 7 bases from J, the junction kept 5 bases outside the gene matches. Germline V CDR1 and CDR2: SGDLS, YYNGEE. The CDR3 loop spans 14 amino acids. Sequencing was performed with immunoSEQ multiplex PCR; in TCRdb, only in-frame clones are kept and a portion is missing. In the table there are approximately 490,000 clones, roughly 87% of which are singletons. Clinical history reported by participants formed the basis on which cohorts were assigned. Sequenced sample: PBMCs or T cells enriched from blood (not recorded which). This chain links TRBV9 with TRBJ2-1; 9 nucleotides line up with TRBD1. The TCR sequence derives from a woman younger than 30 who had recovered from COVID-19. CDR3 DNA sequence: TGTGCCAGCAGCGGGACAGGGGTCGGGAATGAGCAGTTCTTC. Its translation is CASSGTGVGNEQFF.